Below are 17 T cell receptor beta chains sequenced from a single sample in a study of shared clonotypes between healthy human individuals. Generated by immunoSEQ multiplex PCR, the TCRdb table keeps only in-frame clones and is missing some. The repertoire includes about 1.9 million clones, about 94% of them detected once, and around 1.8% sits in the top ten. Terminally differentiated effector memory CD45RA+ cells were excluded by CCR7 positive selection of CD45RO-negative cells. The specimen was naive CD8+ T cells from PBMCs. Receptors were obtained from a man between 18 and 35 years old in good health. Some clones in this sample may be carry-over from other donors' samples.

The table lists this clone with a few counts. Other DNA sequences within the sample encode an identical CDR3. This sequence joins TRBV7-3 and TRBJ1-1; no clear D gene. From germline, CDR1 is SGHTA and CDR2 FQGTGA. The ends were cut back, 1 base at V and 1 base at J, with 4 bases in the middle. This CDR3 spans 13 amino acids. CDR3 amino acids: CASSLSRNTEAFF. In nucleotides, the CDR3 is TGTGCCAGCAGCTTAAGTAGGAACACTGAAGCTTTCTTT. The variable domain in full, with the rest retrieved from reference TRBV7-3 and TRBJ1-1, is GAGVSQTPSNKVTEKGKYVELRCDPISGHTALYWYRQSLGQGPEFLIYFQGTGAADDSGLPNDRFFAVRPEGSVSTLKIQRTERGDSAVYLCASSLSRNTEAFFGQGTRLTVV.

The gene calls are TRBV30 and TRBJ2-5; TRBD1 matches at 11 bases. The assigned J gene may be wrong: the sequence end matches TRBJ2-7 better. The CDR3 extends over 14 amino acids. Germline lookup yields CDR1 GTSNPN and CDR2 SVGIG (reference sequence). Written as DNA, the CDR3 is TGTGCCTGGAGTGGCGGGACAGGGGGCTACGAGCAGTACTTC. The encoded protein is CAWSGGTGGYEQYF.

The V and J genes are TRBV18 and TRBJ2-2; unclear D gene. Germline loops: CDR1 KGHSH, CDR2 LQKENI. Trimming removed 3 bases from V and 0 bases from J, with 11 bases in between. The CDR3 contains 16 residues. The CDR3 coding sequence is TGTGCCAGCTCACCCACAGCCAGGTCGAACACCGGGGAGCTGTTTTTT. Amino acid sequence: CASSPTARSNTGELFF. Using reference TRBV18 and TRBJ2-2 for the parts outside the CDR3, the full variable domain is NAGVMQNPRHLVRRRGQEARLRCSPMKGHSHVYWYRQLPEEGLKFMVYLQKENIIDESGMPKERFSAEFPKEGPSILRIQQVVRGDSAAYFCASSPTARSNTGELFFGEGSRLTVL.

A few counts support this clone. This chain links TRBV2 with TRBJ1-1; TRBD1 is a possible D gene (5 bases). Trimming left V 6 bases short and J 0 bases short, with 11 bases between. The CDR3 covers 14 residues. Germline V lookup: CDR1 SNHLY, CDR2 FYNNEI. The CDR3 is CASRETDMNTEAFF. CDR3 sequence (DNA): TGTGCCAGCAGGGAGACAGATATGAACACTGAAGCTTTCTTT.

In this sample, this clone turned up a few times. This chain's CDR3 is CASSERTGELFF. CDR3 DNA: TGTGCCAGCAGTGAGCGGACCGGGGAGCTGTTTTTT. The gene calls are TRBV2 and TRBJ2-2; D unclear. The CDR3 runs to 12 residues. Per germline, CDR1 SNHLY and CDR2 FYNNEI. V lost 3 bases to trimming and J lost 5 bases, with 4 bases between them. Variable domain in full (rest from reference TRBV2 and TRBJ2-2): EPEVTQTPSHQVTQMGQEVILRCVPISNHLYFYWYRQILGQKVEFLVSFYNNEISEKSEIFDDQFSVERPDGSNFTLKIRSTKLEDSAMYFCASSERTGELFFGEGSRLTVL.

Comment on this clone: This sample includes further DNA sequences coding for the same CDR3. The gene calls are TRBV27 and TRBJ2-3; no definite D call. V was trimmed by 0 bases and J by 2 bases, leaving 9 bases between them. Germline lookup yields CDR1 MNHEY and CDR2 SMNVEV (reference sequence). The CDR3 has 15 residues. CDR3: CASSLSGYITDTQYF. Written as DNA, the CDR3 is TGTGCCAGCAGTTTATCGGGTTACATCACAGATACGCAGTATTTT.

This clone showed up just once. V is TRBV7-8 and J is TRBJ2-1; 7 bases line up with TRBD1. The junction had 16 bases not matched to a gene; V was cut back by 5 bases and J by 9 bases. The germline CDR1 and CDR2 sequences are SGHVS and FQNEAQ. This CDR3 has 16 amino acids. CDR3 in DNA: TGTGCCAGCAGCCTCGGGACAGTGGTGGGATATGGTGAGCAGTTCTTC. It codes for CASSLGTVVGYGEQFF.

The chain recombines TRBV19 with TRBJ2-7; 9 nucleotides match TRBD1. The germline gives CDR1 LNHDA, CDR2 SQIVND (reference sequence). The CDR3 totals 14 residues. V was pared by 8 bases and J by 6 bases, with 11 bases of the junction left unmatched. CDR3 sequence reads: CASSDRDRASEQYF. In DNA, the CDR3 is TGTGCCAGTTCGGACCGGGACAGGGCTAGCGAGCAGTACTTC. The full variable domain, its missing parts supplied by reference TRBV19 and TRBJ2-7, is DGGITQSPKYLFRKEGQNVTLSCEQNLNHDAMYWYRQDPGQGLRLIYYSQIVNDFQKGDIAEGYSVSREKKESFPLTVTSAQKNPTAFYLCASSDRDRASEQYFGPGTRLTVT.

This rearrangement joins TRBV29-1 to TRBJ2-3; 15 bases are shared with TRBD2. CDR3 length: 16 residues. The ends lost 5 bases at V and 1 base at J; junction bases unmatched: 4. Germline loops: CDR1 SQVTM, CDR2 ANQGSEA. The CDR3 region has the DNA TGCAGCGTTTGGACTAGCGGGAGGGCGGGCACAGATACGCAGTATTTT. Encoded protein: CSVWTSGRAGTDTQYF.

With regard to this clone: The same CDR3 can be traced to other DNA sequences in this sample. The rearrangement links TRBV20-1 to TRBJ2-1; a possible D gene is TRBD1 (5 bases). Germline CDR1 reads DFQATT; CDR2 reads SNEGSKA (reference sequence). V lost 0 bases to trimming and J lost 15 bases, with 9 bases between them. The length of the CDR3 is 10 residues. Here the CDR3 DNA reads TGCAGTGCTAGAGATGGCAGGGCGTTCTTC. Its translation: CSARDGRAFF.

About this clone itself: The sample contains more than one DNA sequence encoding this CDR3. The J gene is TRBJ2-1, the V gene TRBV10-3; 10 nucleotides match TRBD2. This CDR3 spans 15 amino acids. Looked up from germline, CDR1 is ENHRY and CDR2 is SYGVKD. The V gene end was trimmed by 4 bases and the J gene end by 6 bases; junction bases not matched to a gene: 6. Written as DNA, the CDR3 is TGTGCCATCAGTGCGCTAGCGGGAGAAGGCAATGAGCAGTTCTTC. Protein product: CAISALAGEGNEQFF.

This CDR3 is CASSQDGPEQFF. CDR3 DNA sequence: TGCGCCAGCAGCCAAGATGGCCCGGAGCAGTTCTTC. The rearrangement uses TRBV4-1 and TRBJ2-1; D is unresolved. CDR1 and CDR2 from the germline V gene are MGHRA and YSYEKL. V was shortened by 0 bases and J by 10 bases, with 7 bases between the two germline ends. The CDR3 extends over 12 amino acids.

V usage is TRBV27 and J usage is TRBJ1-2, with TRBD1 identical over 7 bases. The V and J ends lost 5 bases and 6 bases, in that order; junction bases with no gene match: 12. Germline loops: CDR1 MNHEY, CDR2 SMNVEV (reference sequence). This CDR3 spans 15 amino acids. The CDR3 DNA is TGTGCCAGCAGTAACTTAGAGGGGGCATTAAATGGCTACACCTTC. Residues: CASSNLEGALNGYTF.

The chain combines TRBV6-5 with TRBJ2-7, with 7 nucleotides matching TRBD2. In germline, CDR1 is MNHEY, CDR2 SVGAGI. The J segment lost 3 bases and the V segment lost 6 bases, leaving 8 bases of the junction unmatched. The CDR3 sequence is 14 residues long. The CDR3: CASSPRDYHYEQYF. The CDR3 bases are TGTGCCAGCAGCCCACGGGACTACCACTACGAGCAGTACTTC.

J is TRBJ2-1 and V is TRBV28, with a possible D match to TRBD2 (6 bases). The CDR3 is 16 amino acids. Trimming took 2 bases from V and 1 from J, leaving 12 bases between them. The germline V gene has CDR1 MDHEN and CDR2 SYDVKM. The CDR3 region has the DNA TGTGCCAGCAGTTTACAAGCGGGCCTGTCCTACAATGAGCAGTTCTTC. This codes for CASSLQAGLSYNEQFF.

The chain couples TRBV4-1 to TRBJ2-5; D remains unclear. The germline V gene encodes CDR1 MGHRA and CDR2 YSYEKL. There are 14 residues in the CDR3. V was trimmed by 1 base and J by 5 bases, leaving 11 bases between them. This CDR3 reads CASSQGPASETQYF. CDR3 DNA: TGCGCCAGCAGCCAAGGGCCCGCGTCTGAGACCCAGTACTTC.

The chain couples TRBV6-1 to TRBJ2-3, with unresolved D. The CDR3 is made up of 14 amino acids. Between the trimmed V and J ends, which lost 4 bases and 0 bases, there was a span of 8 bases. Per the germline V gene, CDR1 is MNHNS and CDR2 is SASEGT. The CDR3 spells CASSVYGSTDTQYF. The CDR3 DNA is TGTGCCAGCAGTGTGTACGGGAGCACAGATACGCAGTATTTT.